This paragraph covers one T cell receptor beta chain sequence. The CDR3 is 14 amino acids. Germline assignment: CDR1 SGHVS and CDR2 FNYEAQ. J lost 7 bases, V lost 1 base, and 5 bases had no gene match. Clones were sequenced by immunoSEQ multiplex PCR, and TCRdb holds only the in-frame ones, with some missing. In the table there are some 2,000,000 clones, roughly 94% of which are singletons. This entry is derived from a study of shared clonotypes between healthy human individuals. Donors were healthy HIV-negative adults without recent acute infections or vaccinations. The source of this sequence is a young man in good health. The J gene is TRBJ2-7, the V gene TRBV7-6, with 9 bases matching TRBD1. The source material was naive CD4+ T cells sorted from blood. Subset noted: CD45RA+ positively selected. CDR3: CASSLGLGQGEQYF. The CDR3 DNA sequence: TGTGCCAGCAGCTTAGGGCTAGGACAGGGGGAGCAGTACTTC.